Listed here are 26 T cell receptor beta chains from one sample, sequenced in a study of OX40 agonist ivuxolimab in advanced cancers. Method: immunoSEQ multiplex PCR; TCRdb's copy keeps in-frame clones and lacks some. The sample carries 70,000 to 85,000 clones, 65% to 90% recorded once. Sample: CD4+ or CD8+ T cells sorted from blood, taken in a trial of the OX40 agonist ivuxolimab. The source of these receptors is an adult with an advanced solid tumor such as melanoma, head and neck, liver or kidney cancer.

The genes are TRBV11-2 and TRBJ2-3, with D possibly matching TRBD1 (6 bases). The ends were cut back, 1 base at V and 6 bases at J, with 11 bases in the middle. The germline V gene encodes CDR1 SGHAT and CDR2 FQNNGV. There are 14 residues in the CDR3. The CDR3 region is CASSLGTVRDTQYF. CDR3 in DNA: TGTGCCAGCAGCTTAGGGACAGTAAGGGATACGCAGTATTTT.

CDR3 bases: TGTGCCAGCAGCCCATCTAGGCTTTTAAAGGGGTACGAGCAGTACTTC. Amino acids: CASSPSRLLKGYEQYF. V gene TRBV14 combines with J gene TRBJ2-7; tentatively, D is TRBD1 (5 bases). Trimming took off 4 bases at V and 4 bases at J, with 20 bases between the two ends. Germline V gene sequence: CDR1 SGHDN, CDR2 FVKESK. The CDR3 loop spans 16 amino acids.

This clone was seen only a few times. Within the sample, other DNA sequences also encode this same CDR3. The chain carries TRBV12-5 and TRBJ2-5; D not resolved. The CDR3 length is 15 residues. Germline-derived CDR1 and CDR2 are LGHNT and FRNRAP. The V and J ends lost 0 bases and 8 bases respectively, with 16 bases between them. The CDR3 loop reads CASGLVRASLETQYF. In nucleotides, the CDR3 is TGTGCTAGTGGTTTGGTACGAGCAAGCCTGGAAACCCAGTACTTC.

The V call is TRBV9, the J call TRBJ1-1; D may be TRBD1 (5 bases). The CDR3 loop spans 14 amino acids. Germline loops: CDR1 SGDLS, CDR2 YYNGEE. V was cut by 0 bases and J by 1 base, with 7 bases left in between. CDR3 loop: CASSVGGRNTEAFF. The CDR3 DNA follows: TGTGCCAGCAGCGTAGGGGGGAGGAACACTGAAGCTTTCTTT.

This clone was counted between two and nine times. The rearrangement joins TRBV10-2 to TRBJ1-2, with D perhaps TRBD1 (5 bases). The V gene's germline CDR1 is WSHSY and CDR2 SAAADI. The CDR3 has 14 residues. Trimming left V 5 bases short and J 2 bases short, with 12 bases between. CDR3 DNA sequence: TGCGCCAGCAGTCCGGACACGGGAAACTATGGCTACACCTTC. It yields the protein CASSPDTGNYGYTF.

The J gene is TRBJ2-3, the V gene TRBV27; TRBD2 aligns across 13 bases. The V and J ends lost 2 bases and 3 bases, in that order; junction bases with no gene match: 2. From germline, CDR1 is MNHEY and CDR2 SMNVEV (reference sequence). There are 16 residues in the CDR3. The CDR3 nucleotides read TGTGCCAGCAGTTTAGGACTAGCGGGGGTAACAGATACGCAGTATTTT. Its translation is CASSLGLAGVTDTQYF.

The chain is built from TRBV6-5 and TRBJ2-5; a weak D match, TRBD1 (5 bases). The better agreement between TRBJ2-7 and the DNA end casts doubt on the J call. Germline assignment: CDR1 MNHEY and CDR2 SVGAGI. The CDR3 is 16 residues long. Here the CDR3 DNA reads TGTGCCAGCAGTTACTCACCCCCAGGGTTCTCCTACGAGCAGTACTTC. This translates into CASSYSPPGFSYEQYF.

The V call is TRBV5-5, the J call TRBJ2-7; D may be TRBD2 (5 bases). Germline V gene lookup returns CDR1 SGHKS and CDR2 YYEKEE (reference sequence). V was pared by 4 bases and J by 2 bases, with 13 bases between. CDR3 size: 14 residues. The CDR3 here is CASSRGITPYEQYF. The CDR3 region has the DNA TGTGCCAGCAGCCGAGGGATTACTCCCTACGAGCAGTACTTC. Filled out from reference TRBV5-5 and TRBJ2-7, the complete variable domain reads DAGVTQSPTHLIKTRGQQVTLRCSPISGHKSVSWYQQVLGQGPQFIFQYYEKEERGRGNFPDRFSARQFPNYSSELNVNALLLGDSALYLCASSRGITPYEQYFGPGTRLTVT.

The chain links TRBV21-1 to TRBJ2-7; the table's D gene call, TRBD1, was not cross checked with the DNA. TRBV21-1 is marked as a pseudogene. This CDR3 is built from 16 residues. The CDR3 here is CASSKVGTSPRSEQYF. Written as DNA, the CDR3 is TGTGCCAGCAGCAAAGTCGGGACATCTCCCCGAAGCGAGCAGTACTTC.

The chain is built from TRBV5-8 and TRBJ1-2, with a possible D match to TRBD1 (5 bases). CDR1 is SGHTS, CDR2 YDEGEE, per germline. Trimming stripped 9 bases from V and 3 bases from J, with 18 bases between. CDR3 length: 14 amino acids. The CDR3 reads CATCTLGDYYGYTF. The CDR3 DNA reads as TGTGCCACATGCACTTTGGGGGACTACTATGGCTACACCTTC.

V usage is TRBV6-6 and J usage is TRBJ1-1, with D hard to call. The germline V gene has CDR1 MNHNY and CDR2 SVGAGI (reference sequence). V lost 4 bases and J lost 1, with 4 bases in between. CDR3 length: 12 amino acids. CDR3 residues: CASSLRNTEAFF. The CDR3 bases are TGTGCCAGCAGTTTAAGGAACACTGAAGCTTTCTTT.

The chain uses TRBV2 and TRBJ2-3, with 12 bases that match TRBD1. The trim removed 7 bases at V and 6 bases at J, leaving 5 bases unmatched. The CDR3 length is 14 residues. From germline, CDR1 is SNHLY and CDR2 FYNNEI. CDR3 amino acids: CASTGTGGVDTQYF. The CDR3 DNA reads TGTGCCAGCACCGGGACAGGGGGCGTGGATACGCAGTATTTT.

The chain links TRBV11-2 to TRBJ1-1; a weak D match, TRBD1 (6 bases). This CDR3 region has 13 residues. Per the germline V gene, CDR1 is SGHAT and CDR2 is FQNNGV. The ends were cut back, 4 bases at V and 6 bases at J, with 12 bases in the middle. The CDR3 nucleotides read TGTGCCAGCAGCTCCCGGGGGGGCGCTGAAGCTTTCTTT. It codes for CASSSRGGAEAFF.

The J gene is TRBJ2-5, the V gene TRBV11-2; 7 nucleotides line up with TRBD1. Looked up from germline, CDR1 is SGHAT and CDR2 is FQNNGV. J lost 5 bases, V lost 5 bases, and 8 bases had no gene match. The CDR3 length is 14 residues. CDR3 sequence (DNA): TGTGCCAGCAGCCCGGGACAGTTTACGGAGACCCAGTACTTC. It specifies CASSPGQFTETQYF.

The CDR3 is CASSLGGIPDEQYF. Here the CDR3 DNA reads TGCGCCAGCAGCTTGGGGGGTATTCCAGACGAGCAGTACTTC. The chain carries TRBV5-1 and TRBJ2-7; D is ambiguous. V was cut by 0 bases and J by 5 bases, with 12 bases left in between. Germline V gene lookup returns CDR1 SGHRS and CDR2 YFSETQ. The CDR3 contains 14 residues.

There are a few counts of this clone. The chain carries TRBV2 and TRBJ1-1; TRBD1 agrees at 9 bases. The V segment lost 6 bases and the J segment 5 bases; nucleotides outside the gene matches: 1. This CDR3 contains 12 residues. The germline gives CDR1 SNHLY, CDR2 FYNNEI. Written as DNA, the CDR3 is TGTGCCAGCAGAGACAGGGGGACTGAAGCTTTCTTT. It specifies CASRDRGTEAFF.

The chain is built from TRBV5-1 and TRBJ2-1; D remains unclear. Germline CDR1 SGHRS, CDR2 YFSETQ. Deletions cut 4 bases from V and 6 bases from J, with 11 bases between. There are 13 residues in the CDR3. CDR3 in DNA: TGCGCCAGCAGCCTGAGCATTAGCAATGAGCAGTTCTTC. This gives the protein CASSLSISNEQFF.

The chain employs TRBV6-6 and TRBJ1-2; 10 nucleotides agree with TRBD1. Germline V gene sequence: CDR1 MNHNY, CDR2 SVGAGI (reference sequence). The CDR3 is 15 amino acids. The V segment lost 5 bases and the J segment 7 bases; nucleotides outside the gene matches: 10. CDR3 residues: CASSNPGQGWGGYTF. The DNA of the CDR3 is TGTGCCAGCAGTAACCCGGGACAGGGGTGGGGTGGCTACACCTTC.

This CDR3 is CASKKPGQGTGDTQYF. The DNA of the CDR3 is TGTGCCAGCAAAAAGCCGGGACAGGGGACGGGAGATACGCAGTATTTT. V is TRBV27 and J is TRBJ2-3, with 10 nucleotides matching TRBD1. V was pared by 7 bases and J by 5 bases, with 12 bases of the junction left unmatched. The CDR3 has 16 residues. CDR1 and CDR2 from the germline V gene are MNHEY and SMNVEV (reference sequence).

This chain connects TRBV19 to TRBJ2-2; unclear D gene. CDR1 is LNHDA and CDR2 is SQIVND in the germline V gene (reference sequence). This CDR3 region has 13 residues. The V and J ends lost 6 bases and 4 bases respectively, with 9 bases between them. CDR3 amino acids: CASSNMGTGELFF. CDR3 coding DNA: TGTGCCAGTAGCAACATGGGCACCGGGGAGCTGTTTTTT. Filled out from reference TRBV19 and TRBJ2-2, the complete variable domain reads DGGITQSPKYLFRKEGQNVTLSCEQNLNHDAMYWYRQDPGQGLRLIYYSQIVNDFQKGDIAEGYSVSREKKESFPLTVTSAQKNPTAFYLCASSNMGTGELFFGEGSRLTVL.

The chain carries TRBV4-3 and TRBJ1-6; no clear D gene. CDR1 LGHNA and CDR2 YSLEER come from the germline V gene. The CDR3 is made up of 14 amino acids. The germline V and J ends were trimmed by 4 bases and 11 bases, with 15 bases remaining between them. CDR3 protein: CASSPQAHDPPLHF. The CDR3 bases are TGCGCCAGCAGCCCCCAGGCCCATGACCCACCCCTCCACTTT.

This chain joins TRBV27 and TRBJ1-2, with D perhaps matching TRBD1 (5 bases). This CDR3 has 15 residues. Germline V gene lookup returns CDR1 MNHEY and CDR2 SMNVEV (reference sequence). V was clipped by 1 base and J by 7 bases, with 16 bases between them. CDR3: CASSLLGQGFAGYTF. CDR3 sequence (DNA): TGTGCCAGCAGTTTATTGGGGCAAGGTTTTGCTGGCTACACCTTC.

The V and J genes are TRBV7-2 and TRBJ1-1; D is possibly TRBD1 (5 bases). Germline V lookup: CDR1 SGHTA, CDR2 FQGNSA. The CDR3 consists of 14 residues. Trimming pared 5 bases from V and 4 bases from J, leaving 14 bases between. The CDR3 here is CASSTNSGFTEAFF. Here the CDR3 DNA reads TGTGCCAGCAGCACCAATTCAGGGTTCACTGAAGCTTTCTTT.

The gene calls are TRBV7-2 and TRBJ2-1; tentative D call: TRBD1 (6 bases). This CDR3 contains 11 residues. V lost 5 bases, J lost 9 bases, and 8 bases lay in between. Germline V gene sequence: CDR1 SGHTA, CDR2 FQGNSA. As DNA, the CDR3 is TGTGCCAGCAGCCCAGGGGTTGAGCAGTTCTTC. It is translated as CASSPGVEQFF.

The chain couples TRBV2 to TRBJ1-5; D not resolved. The ends were cut back, 2 bases at V and 0 bases at J, with 11 bases in the middle. This CDR3 region has 16 residues. Germline V gene sequence: CDR1 SNHLY, CDR2 FYNNEI. The CDR3 loop is CASSEMGSYSNQPQHF. In DNA form, the CDR3 reads TGTGCCAGCAGTGAAATGGGCAGCTATAGCAATCAGCCCCAGCATTTT.

This chain connects TRBV2 to TRBJ1-1; D not resolved. Trimming stripped 6 bases from V and 4 bases from J, with 12 bases between. This CDR3 comprises 13 residues. In germline, CDR1 is SNHLY, CDR2 FYNNEI. The CDR3 here is CASSITESTEAFF. CDR3 bases: TGTGCCAGCAGCATTACAGAGAGCACTGAAGCTTTCTTT.